This is a list of T cell receptor beta chains from one sample in a study of regulatory T cells in long-lasting Graves disease. TCRdb independently ran MiXCR on the multiplex PCR reads; one entry per CDR3 protein. The sample contains 300,000 to 400,000 distinct CDR3 sequences, about 20% of which appear only once. This specimen was peripheral blood mononuclear cells (PBMCs), taken when the disease was refractory, from a patient treated with antithyroid drugs. Receptors were obtained from a female donor with Graves disease. CDR3s include the opening cysteine and the closing phenylalanine or tryptophan. The order of the fields is J gene, D gene, clone size, V gene, CDR3 protein, CDR3 DNA. The D gene is left open where the match is weak. The size field is filled for only some rows; it gives once, few, many or a size class.

J gene: TRBJ1-2
D gene: TRBD1
clone size: few
V gene: TRBV30
CDR3 protein: CAWSARTGVGYTF
CDR3 DNA: TGTGCCTGGAGTGCCCGGACAGGGGTCGGCTACACCTTC

J gene: TRBJ2-7
D gene: TRBD1
clone size: many
V gene: TRBV5-1
CDR3 protein: CASSSRDRTFYEQYF
CDR3 DNA: TGCGCCAGCAGCTCCCGGGACAGGACGTTTTACGAGCAGTACTTC

J gene: TRBJ2-5
D gene: NA
clone size: many
V gene: TRBV2
CDR3 protein: CASSEEGRETQYF
CDR3 DNA: TGTGCCAGCAGTGAAGAGGGAAGGGAGACCCAGTACTTC

J gene: TRBJ2-7
D gene: NA
clone size: NA
V gene: TRBV6-1
CDR3 protein: CASSLAGSQGIEEQYF
CDR3 DNA: TGTGCCAGCAGTCTCGCGGGGTCACAGGGGATAGAGGAGCAGTACTTC

J gene: TRBJ1-4
D gene: NA
clone size: few
V gene: TRBV19
CDR3 protein: CASSTRVGSTTNEKLFF
CDR3 DNA: TGTGCCAGTAGTACCCGCGTAGGCAGTACAACTAATGAAAAACTGTTTTTT

J gene: TRBJ2-7
D gene: NA
clone size: many
V gene: TRBV19
CDR3 protein: CASSIGTPYEQYF
CDR3 DNA: TGTGCCAGTAGTATAGGAACACCTTACGAGCAGTACTTC

J gene: TRBJ1-4
D gene: TRBD1
clone size: few
V gene: TRBV5-1
CDR3 protein: CASGWDRGLSTNEKLFF
CDR3 DNA: TGCGCCAGCGGCTGGGACAGGGGGCTTTCAACTAATGAAAAACTGTTTTTT

J gene: TRBJ2-4
D gene: TRBD1
clone size: few
V gene: TRBV7-9
CDR3 protein: CASSSPGGYIQYF
CDR3 DNA: TGTGCCAGCAGCTCGCCAGGGGGCTACATTCAGTACTTC

J gene: TRBJ2-7
D gene: TRBD2
clone size: few
V gene: TRBV6-1
CDR3 protein: CASSPLAEAYEQYF
CDR3 DNA: TGTGCCAGCAGCCCCCTAGCGGAGGCCTACGAGCAGTACTTC

J gene: TRBJ1-2
D gene: NA
clone size: NA
V gene: TRBV20-1
CDR3 protein: CSASIGKLRGYTF
CDR3 DNA: TGCAGTGCTAGTATCGGCAAACTCAGGGGCTACACCTTC

J gene: TRBJ1-1
D gene: NA
clone size: few
V gene: TRBV20-1
CDR3 protein: CSASGDGWYNTEAFF
CDR3 DNA: TGCAGTGCTAGCGGGGACGGCTGGTACAACACTGAAGCTTTCTTT

J gene: TRBJ2-4
D gene: NA
clone size: many
V gene: TRBV6-5
CDR3 protein: CASSYSWRPEKNIQYF
CDR3 DNA: TGTGCCAGCAGTTACTCGTGGCGGCCAGAGAAAAACATTCAGTACTTC

J gene: TRBJ2-5
D gene: NA
clone size: many
V gene: TRBV6-1
CDR3 protein: CASRKQQGRRETQYF
CDR3 DNA: TGTGCCAGCAGGAAACAGCAGGGGCGGAGGGAGACCCAGTACTTC

J gene: TRBJ2-2
D gene: NA
clone size: many
V gene: TRBV11-2
CDR3 protein: CASSLTAPRGTGELFF
CDR3 DNA: TGTGCCAGCAGCTTAACGGCACCTAGGGGCACCGGGGAGCTGTTTTTT

J gene: TRBJ1-1
D gene: NA
clone size: few
V gene: TRBV7-6
CDR3 protein: CASSWAAGLNTEAFF
CDR3 DNA: TGTGCCAGCAGCTGGGCTGCAGGATTGAACACTGAAGCTTTCTTT

J gene: TRBJ2-5
D gene: NA
clone size: many
V gene: TRBV11-2
CDR3 protein: CASSSQAQQETQYF
CDR3 DNA: TGTGCCAGCAGCTCGCAGGCGCAGCAAGAGACCCAGTACTTC

J gene: TRBJ1-4
D gene: NA
clone size: many
V gene: TRBV5-1
CDR3 protein: CASNPGQLNEKLFF
CDR3 DNA: TGCGCCAGCAACCCCGGACAGCTTAATGAAAAACTGTTTTTT

J gene: TRBJ2-2
D gene: NA
clone size: NA
V gene: TRBV6-2/TRBV6-3
CDR3 protein: CASSSNRPGELFF
CDR3 DNA: TGTGCCAGCAGTTCCAATAGGCCCGGGGAGCTGTTTTTT

J gene: TRBJ2-7
D gene: NA
clone size: many
V gene: TRBV6-5
CDR3 protein: CASSYGIGRMVSYEQYF
CDR3 DNA: TGTGCCAGCAGTTACGGAATCGGCAGGATGGTCTCCTACGAGCAGTACTTC

J gene: TRBJ2-7
D gene: NA
clone size: many
V gene: TRBV11-2
CDR3 protein: CASSFGPEQYF
CDR3 DNA: TGTGCCAGCAGCTTCGGTCCCGAGCAGTACTTC

J gene: TRBJ2-7
D gene: TRBD2
clone size: NA
V gene: TRBV6-2/TRBV6-3
CDR3 protein: CASSFATSGAYEQYF
CDR3 DNA: TGTGCCAGCAGTTTCGCGACTAGCGGGGCCTACGAGCAGTACTTC

J gene: TRBJ2-2
D gene: NA
clone size: few
V gene: TRBV18
CDR3 protein: CASSPLSGSGIGELFF
CDR3 DNA: TGTGCCAGCTCACCACTTTCGGGAAGCGGTATCGGGGAGCTGTTTTTT

J gene: TRBJ1-1
D gene: TRBD1
clone size: few
V gene: TRBV10-2
CDR3 protein: CASSGTGLTEAFF
CDR3 DNA: TGCGCCAGCAGTGGGACAGGGCTAACTGAAGCTTTCTTT

J gene: TRBJ2-2
D gene: TRBD2
clone size: few
V gene: TRBV2
CDR3 protein: CASIRTSGNTGELFF
CDR3 DNA: TGTGCCAGCATTCGGACTAGCGGGAACACCGGGGAGCTGTTTTTT

J gene: TRBJ1-2
D gene: TRBD1
clone size: many
V gene: TRBV12-3/TRBV12-4
CDR3 protein: CASSSLRRDRENPYGYTF
CDR3 DNA: TGTGCCAGCAGTTCCCTCCGGAGGGACAGGGAAAACCCCTATGGCTACACCTTC

J gene: TRBJ1-4
D gene: NA
clone size: many
V gene: TRBV12-3/TRBV12-4
CDR3 protein: CASSFGGAEKLFF
CDR3 DNA: TGTGCCAGCAGTTTCGGAGGTGCCGAAAAACTGTTTTTT

J gene: TRBJ1-5
D gene: NA
clone size: NA
V gene: TRBV9
CDR3 protein: CASSVDGVSRPQHF
CDR3 DNA: TGTGCCAGCAGCGTCGACGGAGTTTCGCGGCCCCAGCATTTT

J gene: TRBJ1-1
D gene: NA
clone size: few
V gene: TRBV19
CDR3 protein: CASSIILGSNTEAFF
CDR3 DNA: TGTGCCAGTAGTATAATCTTGGGCAGTAACACTGAAGCTTTCTTT

J gene: TRBJ1-3
D gene: NA
clone size: many
V gene: TRBV6-1
CDR3 protein: CASGRGDPSSGNTIYF
CDR3 DNA: TGTGCCAGCGGAAGAGGGGACCCCTCCTCTGGAAACACCATATATTTT

J gene: TRBJ1-1
D gene: NA
clone size: NA
V gene: TRBV28
CDR3 protein: CASSLVYFRAATEAFF
CDR3 DNA: TGTGCCAGCAGTTTGGTCTACTTCAGGGCCGCGACTGAAGCTTTCTTT

J gene: TRBJ2-2
D gene: TRBD2
clone size: NA
V gene: TRBV5-1
CDR3 protein: CASSPLAGGPPGELFF
CDR3 DNA: TGCGCCAGCAGCCCCCTAGCGGGAGGGCCTCCCGGGGAGCTGTTTTTT

J gene: TRBJ2-7
D gene: NA
clone size: NA
V gene: TRBV11-2
CDR3 protein: CASSLNRELGWYEQYF
CDR3 DNA: TGTGCCAGCAGCTTAAATCGCGAGTTAGGGTGGTACGAGCAGTACTTC

J gene: TRBJ1-5
D gene: NA
clone size: many
V gene: TRBV6-1
CDR3 protein: CASSESGRHQPQHF
CDR3 DNA: TGTGCCAGCAGTGAATCGGGCAGACATCAGCCCCAGCATTTT

J gene: TRBJ1-4
D gene: NA
clone size: NA
V gene: TRBV20-1
CDR3 protein: CSARVGVGGEKLFF
CDR3 DNA: TGCAGTGCTAGAGTGGGGGTTGGGGGTGAAAAACTGTTTTTT

J gene: TRBJ2-7
D gene: NA
clone size: NA
V gene: TRBV10-3
CDR3 protein: CAISELVTKTYEQYF
CDR3 DNA: TGTGCCATCAGTGAGTTGGTGACTAAGACCTACGAGCAGTACTTC

J gene: TRBJ1-2
D gene: NA
clone size: many
V gene: TRBV24-1
CDR3 protein: CATSRQANYGYTF
CDR3 DNA: TGTGCCACCTCTCGACAGGCGAACTATGGCTACACCTTC

J gene: TRBJ2-7
D gene: TRBD2
clone size: NA
V gene: TRBV7-9
CDR3 protein: CASSSGPSGSPYF
CDR3 DNA: TGTGCCAGCAGCTCGGGCCCTAGCGGGAGCCCGTACTTC

J gene: TRBJ2-5
D gene: TRBD1
clone size: many
V gene: TRBV2
CDR3 protein: CASSVQGQGGQETQYF
CDR3 DNA: TGTGCCAGCAGCGTCCAGGGACAGGGAGGACAAGAGACCCAGTACTTC

J gene: TRBJ2-7
D gene: NA
clone size: NA
V gene: TRBV7-2
CDR3 protein: CASSFKGSPYEQYF
CDR3 DNA: TGTGCCAGCAGCTTCAAGGGGTCCCCATACGAGCAGTACTTC

J gene: TRBJ1-6
D gene: NA
clone size: NA
V gene: TRBV3-1
CDR3 protein: CASSQGRTDNSPLHF
CDR3 DNA: TGTGCCAGCAGCCAAGGCAGGACTGATAATTCACCCCTCCACTTT

J gene: TRBJ2-2
D gene: NA
clone size: few
V gene: TRBV6-2/TRBV6-3
CDR3 protein: CASCRETNTGELFF
CDR3 DNA: TGTGCCAGCTGCAGGGAAACGAACACCGGGGAGCTGTTTTTT

J gene: TRBJ2-7
D gene: TRBD2
clone size: few
V gene: TRBV28
CDR3 protein: CASSPRAGAGEQYF
CDR3 DNA: TGTGCCAGCAGTCCCAGAGCGGGAGCGGGGGAGCAGTACTTC

J gene: TRBJ2-5
D gene: TRBD2
clone size: many
V gene: TRBV3-1
CDR3 protein: CASSQRTSGTSRWETQYF
CDR3 DNA: TGTGCCAGCAGCCAAAGGACTAGCGGGACCTCCCGGTGGGAGACCCAGTACTTC

J gene: TRBJ1-5
D gene: NA
clone size: many
V gene: TRBV27
CDR3 protein: CASKKGPENQPQHF
CDR3 DNA: TGTGCCAGCAAAAAGGGGCCGGAGAATCAGCCCCAGCATTTT

J gene: TRBJ1-1
D gene: NA
clone size: few
V gene: TRBV25-1
CDR3 protein: CASSGRRGGTEAFF
CDR3 DNA: TGTGCCAGCAGTGGGCGCCGGGGTGGGACTGAAGCTTTCTTT

J gene: TRBJ2-7
D gene: NA
clone size: NA
V gene: TRBV7-9
CDR3 protein: CASSLARAGEYEQYF
CDR3 DNA: TGTGCCAGCAGCTTAGCCCGGGCTGGGGAATACGAGCAGTACTTC

J gene: TRBJ1-6
D gene: NA
clone size: NA
V gene: TRBV7-3
CDR3 protein: CASSTGSSYNSPLHF
CDR3 DNA: TGTGCCAGCAGCACCGGAAGCTCCTATAATTCACCCCTCCACTTT

J gene: TRBJ2-2
D gene: TRBD1
clone size: many
V gene: TRBV2
CDR3 protein: CASSGQGNTGELFF
CDR3 DNA: TGTGCCAGTTCGGGACAGGGGAACACCGGGGAGCTGTTTTTT

J gene: TRBJ2-1
D gene: TRBD2
clone size: NA
V gene: TRBV5-1
CDR3 protein: CASSRTSGRAGEQFF
CDR3 DNA: TGCGCCAGCAGCCGGACTAGCGGGAGGGCCGGTGAGCAGTTCTTC

J gene: TRBJ1-1
D gene: NA
clone size: few
V gene: TRBV29-1
CDR3 protein: CSVEKRMNTEAFF
CDR3 DNA: TGCAGCGTTGAAAAACGGATGAACACTGAAGCTTTCTTT

J gene: TRBJ2-7
D gene: NA
clone size: many
V gene: TRBV20-1
CDR3 protein: CSANGAALHISGEQYF
CDR3 DNA: TGCAGTGCCAATGGCGCAGCGTTACACATCTCGGGGGAGCAGTACTTC

J gene: TRBJ1-5
D gene: NA
clone size: many
V gene: TRBV12-3/TRBV12-4
CDR3 protein: CASRGEGTSNQPQHF
CDR3 DNA: TGTGCCAGCAGAGGGGAGGGCACCTCCAATCAGCCCCAGCATTTT